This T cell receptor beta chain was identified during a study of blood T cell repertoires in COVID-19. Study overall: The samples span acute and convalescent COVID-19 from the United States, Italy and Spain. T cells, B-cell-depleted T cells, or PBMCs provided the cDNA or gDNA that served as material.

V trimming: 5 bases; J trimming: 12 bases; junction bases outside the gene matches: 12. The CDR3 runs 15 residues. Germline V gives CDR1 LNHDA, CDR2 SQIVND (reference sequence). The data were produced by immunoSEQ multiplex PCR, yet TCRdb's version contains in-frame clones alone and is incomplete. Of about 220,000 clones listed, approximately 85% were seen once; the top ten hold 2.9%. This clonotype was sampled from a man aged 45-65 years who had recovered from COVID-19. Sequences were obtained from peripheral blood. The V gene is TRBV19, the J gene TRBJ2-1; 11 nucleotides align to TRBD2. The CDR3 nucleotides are TGTGCCAGTAGTTTTCAGACTAGCGGGACAATGAGGCAGTTCTTC. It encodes CASSFQTSGTMRQFF.